This T cell receptor beta chain was recovered during a study of T cell repertoires in cytomegalovirus infection. The wider study: Well-studied HLA-B-restricted CMV epitopes were used in the study alongside recently identified HLA-C-restricted ones. TCR beta signatures that were public indicated CMV infection and matching HLA type.

General study findings and limits: Carriage of CMV together with the relevant HLA was identifiable through cumulative public TCR beta family frequency.

TCRdb recomputed calls from the reads with MiXCR, one row per CDR3 protein. The table has approximately 65,000 distinct CDR3 sequences, 20% seen once; the top ten hold 65% to 75%. Losses at the gene ends were 4 bases for V and 0 bases for J; bases not matched to a gene: 21. Germline CDR1 is SGHVS and CDR2 is FNYEAQ. The CDR3 contains 22 residues. To note about this clonotype: Its antigen is currently unknown.

This receptor was identified in a human donor in good health (CMV status not recorded). Some clones in this sample may be carry-over from other donors' samples. V gene TRBV7-6 combines with J gene TRBJ1-4, with 9 bases fitting TRBD1. The sequencing used CD8+ T cells from cultured PBMCs, collected from culture after CMV antigen stimulation. Here the CDR3 reads CASSSGTGLTSGRGTTNEKLFF. The CDR3 bases are TGTGCCAGCAGCTCCGGGACAGGGCTCACTTCGGGGCGGGGAACAACTAATGAAAAACTGTTTTTT.